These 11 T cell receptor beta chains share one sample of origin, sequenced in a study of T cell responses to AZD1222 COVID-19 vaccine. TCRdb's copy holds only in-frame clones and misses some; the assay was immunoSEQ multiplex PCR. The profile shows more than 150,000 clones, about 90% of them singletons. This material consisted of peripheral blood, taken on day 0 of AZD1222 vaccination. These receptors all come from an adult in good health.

CDR3 residues: CASSNRDSQETQYF. The DNA for the CDR3 is TGTGCCAGCAGTAACCGGGACAGTCAAGAGACCCAGTACTTC. This chain links TRBV6-5 with TRBJ2-5; 7 bases align to TRBD1. The CDR3 covers 14 residues. CDR1 and CDR2 from the germline V gene are MNHEY and SVGAGI. V dropped 5 bases and J dropped 2; count of bases not matched to a gene: 5.

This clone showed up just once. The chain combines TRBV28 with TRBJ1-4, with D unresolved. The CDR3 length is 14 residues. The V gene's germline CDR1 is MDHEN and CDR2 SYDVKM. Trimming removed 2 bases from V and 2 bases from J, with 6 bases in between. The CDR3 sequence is CASSLVQTNEKLFF. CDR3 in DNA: TGTGCCAGCAGTTTAGTACAGACTAATGAAAAACTGTTTTTT.

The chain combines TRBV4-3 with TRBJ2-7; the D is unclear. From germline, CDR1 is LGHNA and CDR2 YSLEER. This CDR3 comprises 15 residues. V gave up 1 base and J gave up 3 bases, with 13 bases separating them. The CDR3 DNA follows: TGCGCCAGCAGCCAAGGGGCAGGCCAGGACTACGAGCAGTACTTC. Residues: CASSQGAGQDYEQYF.

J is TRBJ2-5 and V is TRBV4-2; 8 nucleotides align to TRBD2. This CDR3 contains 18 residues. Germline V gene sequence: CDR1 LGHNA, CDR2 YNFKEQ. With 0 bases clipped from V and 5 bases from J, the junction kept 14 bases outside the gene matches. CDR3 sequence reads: CASSQDLRGGGRTETQYF. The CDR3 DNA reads TGTGCCAGCAGCCAAGATTTACGAGGCGGCGGGAGGACGGAGACCCAGTACTTC.

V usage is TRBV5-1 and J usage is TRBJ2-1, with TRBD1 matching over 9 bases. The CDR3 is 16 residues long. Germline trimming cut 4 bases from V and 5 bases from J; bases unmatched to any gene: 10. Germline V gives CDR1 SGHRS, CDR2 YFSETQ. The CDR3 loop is CASSPTGTGIDNEQFF. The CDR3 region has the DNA TGCGCCAGCAGCCCCACCGGGACAGGGATTGACAATGAGCAGTTCTTC.

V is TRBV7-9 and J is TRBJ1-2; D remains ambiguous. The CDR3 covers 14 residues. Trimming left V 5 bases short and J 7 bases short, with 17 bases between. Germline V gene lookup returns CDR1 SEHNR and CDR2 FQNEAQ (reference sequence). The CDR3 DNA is TGTGCCAGCAGCCTAGAGCTCTCTCCTTTTGGCTACACCTTC. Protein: CASSLELSPFGYTF.

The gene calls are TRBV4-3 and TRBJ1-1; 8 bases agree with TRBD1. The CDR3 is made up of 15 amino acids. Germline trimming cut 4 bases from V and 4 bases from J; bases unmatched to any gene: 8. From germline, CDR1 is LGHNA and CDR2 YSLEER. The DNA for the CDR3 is TGCGCCAGCAGCCTTGATCATACAGGGGGCACTGAAGCTTTCTTT. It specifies CASSLDHTGGTEAFF.

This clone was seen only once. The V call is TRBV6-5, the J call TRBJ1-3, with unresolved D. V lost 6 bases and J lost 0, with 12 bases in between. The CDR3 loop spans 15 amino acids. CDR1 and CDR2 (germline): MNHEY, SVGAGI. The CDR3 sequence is CASSITETSGNTIYF. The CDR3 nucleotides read TGTGCCAGCAGCATCACAGAAACCTCTGGAAACACCATATATTTT.

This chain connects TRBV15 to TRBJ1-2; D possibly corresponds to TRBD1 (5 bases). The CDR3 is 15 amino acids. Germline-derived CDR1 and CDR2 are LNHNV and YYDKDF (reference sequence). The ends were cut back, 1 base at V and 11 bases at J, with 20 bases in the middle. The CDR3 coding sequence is TGTGCCACCAGCAGAGTAGATACCTGGCAGGGAACATACACCTTC. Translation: CATSRVDTWQGTYTF. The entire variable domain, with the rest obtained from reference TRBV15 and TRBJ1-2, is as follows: DAMVIQNPRYQVTQFGKPVTLSCSQTLNHNVMYWYQQKSSQAPKLLFHYYDKDFNNEADTPDNFQSRRPNTSFCFLDIRSPGLGDTAMYLCATSRVDTWQGTYTFGSGTRLTVV.

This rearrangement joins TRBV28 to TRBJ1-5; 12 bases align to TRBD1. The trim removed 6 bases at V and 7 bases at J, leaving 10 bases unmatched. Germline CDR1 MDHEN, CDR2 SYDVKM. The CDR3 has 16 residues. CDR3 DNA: TGTGCCAGCAGCCTCCGGGACAGGGGGCATAGGCAGCCCCAGCATTTT. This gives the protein CASSLRDRGHRQPQHF. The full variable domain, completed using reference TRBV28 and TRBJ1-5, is DVKVTQSSRYLVKRTGEKVFLECVQDMDHENMFWYRQDPGLGLRLIYFSYDVKMKEKGDIPEGYSVSREKKERFSLILESASTNQTSMYLCASSLRDRGHRQPQHFGDGTRLSIL.

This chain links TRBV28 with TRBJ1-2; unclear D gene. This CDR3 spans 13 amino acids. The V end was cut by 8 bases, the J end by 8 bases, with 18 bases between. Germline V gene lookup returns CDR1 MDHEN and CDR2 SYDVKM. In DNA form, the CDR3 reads TGTGCCAGCTATGGGAATTGGGAGAACGGCTACACCTTC. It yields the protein CASYGNWENGYTF.